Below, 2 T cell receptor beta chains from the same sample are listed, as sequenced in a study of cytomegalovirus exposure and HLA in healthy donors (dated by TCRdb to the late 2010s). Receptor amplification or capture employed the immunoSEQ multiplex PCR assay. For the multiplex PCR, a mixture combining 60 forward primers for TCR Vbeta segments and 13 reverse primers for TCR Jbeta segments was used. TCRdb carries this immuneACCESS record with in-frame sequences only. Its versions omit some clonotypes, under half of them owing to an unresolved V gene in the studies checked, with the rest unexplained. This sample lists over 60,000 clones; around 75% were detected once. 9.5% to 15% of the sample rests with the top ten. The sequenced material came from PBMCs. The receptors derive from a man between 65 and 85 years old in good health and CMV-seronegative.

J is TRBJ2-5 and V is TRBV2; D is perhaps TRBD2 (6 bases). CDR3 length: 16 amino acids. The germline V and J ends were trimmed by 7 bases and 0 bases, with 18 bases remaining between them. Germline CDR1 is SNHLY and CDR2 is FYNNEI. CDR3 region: CASINSGLVDQETQYF. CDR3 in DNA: TGTGCCAGCATTAACTCGGGACTCGTCGACCAAGAGACCCAGTACTTC.

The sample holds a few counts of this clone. The CDR3 DNA reads as TGTGCCAGCAGTGAACTAGCGGGGGGGCAAGAGACCCAGTACTTC. It is translated as CASSELAGGQETQYF. The J gene is TRBJ2-5, the V gene TRBV6-1; TRBD2 aligns across 12 bases. The V segment lost 2 bases and the J segment 2 bases; nucleotides outside the gene matches: 0. The CDR3 extends over 15 amino acids. The germline CDR1 and CDR2 sequences are MNHNS and SASEGT.